This note documents a single T cell receptor beta chain sequence. Germline V gene sequence: CDR1 SEHNR, CDR2 FQNEAQ (reference sequence). Trimming took off 1 base at V and 10 bases at J, with 17 bases between the two ends. This CDR3 has 15 residues. One entry per CDR3 protein results from TCRdb running MiXCR on the RT-PCR reads. The sample shows over 800,000 distinct CDR3 sequences, less than 25% of them seen only once. This sample was taken from a study of response to subunit inactivated influenza vaccine. This specimen was PBMCs from blood, taken roughly 5 days after vaccination. This TCR came from a man aged 50-59 years who received an inactivated influenza vaccine. The J gene is TRBJ2-4, the V gene TRBV7-9, with D unresolved. CDR3 loop: CASSLDLRYSGIQYF. As DNA, the CDR3 is TGTGCCAGCAGCTTAGATCTTAGGTACTCTGGGATTCAGTACTTC.